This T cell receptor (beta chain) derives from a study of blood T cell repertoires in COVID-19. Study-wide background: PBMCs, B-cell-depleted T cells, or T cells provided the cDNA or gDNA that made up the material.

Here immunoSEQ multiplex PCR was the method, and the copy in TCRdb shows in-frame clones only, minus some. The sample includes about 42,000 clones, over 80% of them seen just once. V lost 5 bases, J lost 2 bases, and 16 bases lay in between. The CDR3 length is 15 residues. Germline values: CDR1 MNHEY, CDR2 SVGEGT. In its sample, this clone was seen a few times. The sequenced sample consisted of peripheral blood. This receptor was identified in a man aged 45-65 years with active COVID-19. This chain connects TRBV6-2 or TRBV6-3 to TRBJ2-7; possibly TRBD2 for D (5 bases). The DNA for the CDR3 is TGTGCCAGCAGTGATAACGACTACCGCACCTACGAGCAGTACTTC. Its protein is CASSDNDYRTYEQYF.